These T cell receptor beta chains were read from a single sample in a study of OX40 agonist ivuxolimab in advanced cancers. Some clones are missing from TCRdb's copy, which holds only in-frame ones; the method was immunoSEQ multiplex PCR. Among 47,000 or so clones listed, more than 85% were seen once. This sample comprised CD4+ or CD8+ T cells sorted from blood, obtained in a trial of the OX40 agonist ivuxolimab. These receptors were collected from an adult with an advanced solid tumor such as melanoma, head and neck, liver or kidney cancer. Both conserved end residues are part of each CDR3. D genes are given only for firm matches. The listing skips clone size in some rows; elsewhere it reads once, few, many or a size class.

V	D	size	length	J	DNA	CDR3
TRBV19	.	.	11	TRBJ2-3	TGTGCCAGTAGTATTTTAGATACGCAGTATTTT	CASSILDTQYF
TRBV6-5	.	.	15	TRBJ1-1	TGTGCCAGCAGTTACCATACTACAGGGTACCCTGAAGCTTTCTTT	CASSYHTTGYPEAFF
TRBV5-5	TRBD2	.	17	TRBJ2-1	TGTGCCAGCAGCTTGAGGTTCACCGGGACTACCAGAAATGAGCAGTTCTTC	CASSLRFTGTTRNEQFF
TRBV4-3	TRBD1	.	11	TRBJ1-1	TGCGCCACTTGGGACAGCACTGAAGCTTTCTTT	CATWDSTEAFF
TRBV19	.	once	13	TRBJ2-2	TGTGCCAGTAGCCCAGGGTACACCGGGGAGCTGTTTTTT	CASSPGYTGELFF
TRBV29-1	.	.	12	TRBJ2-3	TGCAGCGTTGATGGCAGTGTAAATACGCAGTATTTT	CSVDGSVNTQYF
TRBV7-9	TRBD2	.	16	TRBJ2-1	TGTGCCAGCAGCAAGACTAGCGGGAGGCTCCCGTGGTCCCCGTTCTTC	CASSKTSGRLPWSPFF
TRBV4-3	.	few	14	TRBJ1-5	TGCGCCAGCAGCCTAGGGACATCGTATCAGCCCCAGCATTTT	CASSLGTSYQPQHF
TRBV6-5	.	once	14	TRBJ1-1	TGTGCCAGCAGTTTCCCCGACAGATTCACTGAAGCTTTCTTT	CASSFPDRFTEAFF
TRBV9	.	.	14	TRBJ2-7	TGTGCCAGCAGCGTAGGCGCTAACTCCTACGAGCAGTACTTC	CASSVGANSYEQYF
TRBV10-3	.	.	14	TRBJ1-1	TGTGCCATCAGTGAGACCGGGAGGGTATCTGAAGCTTTCTTT	CAISETGRVSEAFF
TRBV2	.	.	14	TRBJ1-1	TGTGCCAGCAGTGCCCTATTCGCCAACACTGAAGCTTTCTTT	CASSALFANTEAFF
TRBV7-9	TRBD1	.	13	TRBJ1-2	TGTGCCAGCAGCCTGGGGAGGGGGCAGGGCTACACCTTC	CASSLGRGQGYTF
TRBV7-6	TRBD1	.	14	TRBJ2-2	TGTGCCAGCAGCCCCGGACAGGCGGGCGGGGAGCTGTTTTTT	CASSPGQAGGELFF
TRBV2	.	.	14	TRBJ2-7	TGTGCCTCTATCGGTCAGGGAGGATCCTACGAGCAGTACTTC	CASIGQGGSYEQYF
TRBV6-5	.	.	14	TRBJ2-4	TGTGCCAGCAGTCGCCGGGACTTTAAAAACATTCAGTACTTC	CASSRRDFKNIQYF
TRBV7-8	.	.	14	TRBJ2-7	TGTGCCAGCAGCTTAGCAGGGGGCTCCTACGAGCAGTACTTC	CASSLAGGSYEQYF
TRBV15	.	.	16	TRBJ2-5	TGTGCCACCAGCAGAGAGATACAGGGTTCCCAAGAGACCCAGTACTTC	CATSREIQGSQETQYF
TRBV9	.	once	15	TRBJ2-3	TGTGCCAGCAGCGTCGGATTAGCTAGCACAGATACGCAGTATTTT	CASSVGLASTDTQYF
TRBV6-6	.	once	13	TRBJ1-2	TGTGCCAGCAGTTACTCCTCGGGGGGTGGCTACACCTTC	CASSYSSGGGYTF
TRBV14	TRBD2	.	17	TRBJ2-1	TGTGCCAGCAGCCAAGCCTTGGCGGGAGGGCCCTACAATGAGCAGTTCTTC	CASSQALAGGPYNEQFF
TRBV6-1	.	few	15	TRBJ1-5	TGTGCCAGCAGTCTCAGGGGAGATAGCAATCAGCCCCAGCATTTT	CASSLRGDSNQPQHF
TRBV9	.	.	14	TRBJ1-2	TGTGCCAGCAGCGTAGAGCAGGGGACCTATGGCTACACCTTC	CASSVEQGTYGYTF
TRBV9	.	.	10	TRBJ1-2	TGTGCCAGCAGCGGTCTTGGCTACACCTTC	CASSGLGYTF
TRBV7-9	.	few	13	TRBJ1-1	TGTGCCGGAAGAGGGGTCATGAACACTGAAGCTTTCTTT	CAGRGVMNTEAFF
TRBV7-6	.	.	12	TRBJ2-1	TGTGCCAGCAGCCTAGGCTGGAATGAGCAGTTCTTC	CASSLGWNEQFF
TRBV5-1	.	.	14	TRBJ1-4	TGCGCCAGCAGCTTGAGGCGGTTGGATGAAAAACTGTTTTTT	CASSLRRLDEKLFF
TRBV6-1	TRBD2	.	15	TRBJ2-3	TGTGCCAGCAGTGAAGTAGCGGGGGGCACAGATACGCAGTATTTT	CASSEVAGGTDTQYF
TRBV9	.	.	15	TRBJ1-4	TGTGCCAGCACTAGGGGGGGAGGAACTAATGAAAAACTGTTTTTT	CASTRGGGTNEKLFF
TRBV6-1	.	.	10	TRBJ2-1	TGTGCCAGCAGTGTCAATGAGCAGTTCTTC	CASSVNEQFF
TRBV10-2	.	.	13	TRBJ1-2	TGCGCCAGCAGTTCTCTCAGGGGTTTAGGCTACACCTTC	CASSSLRGLGYTF
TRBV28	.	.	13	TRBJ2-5	TGTGCCAGCAGTTTAGGACAGTGGGAGACCCAGTACTTC	CASSLGQWETQYF
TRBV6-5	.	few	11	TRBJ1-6	TGTGCCTCCGGGCCTAATTCACCCCTCCACTTT	CASGPNSPLHF
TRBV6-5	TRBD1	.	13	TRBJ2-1	TGTGCCAGCCGGACAGGGATGAACAATGAGCAGTTCTTC	CASRTGMNNEQFF
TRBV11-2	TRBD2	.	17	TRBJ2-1	TGTGCCAGCAGCTTAGATCGGAGGACTAGCGGGATCGATGAGCAGTTCTTC	CASSLDRRTSGIDEQFF
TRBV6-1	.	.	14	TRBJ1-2	TGTGCCAGCAGTGACGGACCGTCCTTTAGTGGCTACACCTTC	CASSDGPSFSGYTF